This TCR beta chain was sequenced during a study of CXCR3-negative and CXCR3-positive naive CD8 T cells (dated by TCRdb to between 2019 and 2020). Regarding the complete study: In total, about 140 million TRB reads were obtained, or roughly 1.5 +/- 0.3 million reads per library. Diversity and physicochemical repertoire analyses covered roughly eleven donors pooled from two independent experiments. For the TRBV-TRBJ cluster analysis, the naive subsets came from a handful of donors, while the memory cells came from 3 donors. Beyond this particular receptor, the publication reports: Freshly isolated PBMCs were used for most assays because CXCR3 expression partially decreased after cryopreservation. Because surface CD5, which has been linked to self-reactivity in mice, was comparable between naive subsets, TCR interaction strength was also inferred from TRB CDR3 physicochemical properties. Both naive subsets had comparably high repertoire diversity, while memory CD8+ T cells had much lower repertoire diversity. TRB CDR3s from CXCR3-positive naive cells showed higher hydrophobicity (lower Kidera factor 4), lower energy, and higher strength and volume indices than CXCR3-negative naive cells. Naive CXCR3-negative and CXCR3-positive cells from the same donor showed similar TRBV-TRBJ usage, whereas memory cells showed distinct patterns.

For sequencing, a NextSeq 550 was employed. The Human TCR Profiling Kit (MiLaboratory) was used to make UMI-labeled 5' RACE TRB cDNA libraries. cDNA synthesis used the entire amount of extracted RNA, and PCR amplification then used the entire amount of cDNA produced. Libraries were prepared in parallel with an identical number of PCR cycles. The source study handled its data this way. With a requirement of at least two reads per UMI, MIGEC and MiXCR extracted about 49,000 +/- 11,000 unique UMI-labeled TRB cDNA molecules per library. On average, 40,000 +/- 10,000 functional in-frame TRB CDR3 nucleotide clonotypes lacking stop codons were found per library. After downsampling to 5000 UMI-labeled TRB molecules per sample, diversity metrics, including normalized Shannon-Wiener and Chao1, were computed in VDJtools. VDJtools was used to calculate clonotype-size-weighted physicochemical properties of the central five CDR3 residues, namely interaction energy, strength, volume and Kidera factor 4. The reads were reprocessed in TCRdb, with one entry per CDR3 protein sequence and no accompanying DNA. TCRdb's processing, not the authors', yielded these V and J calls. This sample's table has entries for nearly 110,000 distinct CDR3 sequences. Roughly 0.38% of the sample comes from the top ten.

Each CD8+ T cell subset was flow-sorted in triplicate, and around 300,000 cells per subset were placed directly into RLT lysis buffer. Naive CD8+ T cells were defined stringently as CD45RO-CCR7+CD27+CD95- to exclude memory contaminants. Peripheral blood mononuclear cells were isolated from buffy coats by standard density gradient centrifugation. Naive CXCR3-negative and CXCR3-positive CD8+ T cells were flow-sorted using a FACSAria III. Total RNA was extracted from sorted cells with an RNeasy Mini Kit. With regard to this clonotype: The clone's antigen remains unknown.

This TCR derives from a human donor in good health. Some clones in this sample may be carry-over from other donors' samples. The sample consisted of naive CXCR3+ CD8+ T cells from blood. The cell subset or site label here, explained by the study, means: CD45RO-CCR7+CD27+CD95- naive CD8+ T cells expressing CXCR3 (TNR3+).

Here the CDR3 is given as CASSPTGGLGKNIQYF. The chain was built from TRBV7-3 and TRBJ2-4; the D gene TCRdb calls, TRBD1, cannot be checked with no DNA. From a lookup of the germline V gene, CDR1 and CDR2 are SGHTA and FQGTGA. Inclusive of the bounding cysteine and phenylalanine, the CDR3 is 16 residues long. No DNA is listed.